This TCR beta chain originates from a study of regulatory T cells in long-lasting Graves disease. The study, taken as a whole, reports: Those with persistent Graves' had less TCR diversity than newly diagnosed patients.

Ten or more counts support this clonotype. Its antigen is unknown. This CDR3 contains 13 residues. The germline CDR1 and CDR2 sequences are SQVTM and ANQGSEA. With 3 bases clipped from V and 6 bases from J, the junction kept 8 bases outside the gene matches. Noted time point: newly diagnosed GD, antithyroid drugs for less than 3 months. PBMC RNA served as the TCR library source. In building TCR beta libraries, iRepertoire HTBI primers were used together with Arm-PCR of CDR3 regions. As processed by the authors: Overall, samples carried 62 TRBV and 15 or so TRBJ segments. TCRdb used MiXCR to reprocess the multiplex PCR reads, holding one entry per CDR3 protein. The V and J calls were determined by TCRdb, not by the authors. The table lists about 460,000 distinct CDR3 sequences, 14% of them singletons. These records were also assigned to another study, of T cells in Graves' hyperthyroidism and ophthalmopathy. According to that study: Patients were excluded for uncontrolled infection, other autoimmune disease, pregnancy or lactation.

Source: peripheral blood mononuclear cells (PBMCs), taken at new diagnosis, from a patient treated with antithyroid drugs. The chain links TRBV29-1 to TRBJ2-7; TRBD1 matches at 7 bases. The receptor's source is a woman aged 45-65 years with Graves disease. CDR3 amino acids: CSVEVLDRVEQYF. In DNA, the CDR3 is TGCAGCGTTGAGGTACTAGACAGGGTCGAGCAGTACTTC.